The T cell receptor (beta chain) described here comes from a study of cytomegalovirus exposure and HLA in healthy donors. Sequencing used immunoSEQ multiplex PCR; TCRdb keeps in-frame clones, though not all of them. The sample has 200,000 to 250,000 clones, roughly 84% seen once; the top ten hold about 2%. V lost 0 bases, J lost 4 bases, and 10 bases lay in between. CDR3 size: 14 residues. Germline V CDR1 and CDR2: LNHNV, YYDKDF (reference sequence). The TCR comes from a woman in her late teens or twenties in good health and CMV-seropositive. The sequencing sample was made of PBMCs. J is TRBJ2-7 and V is TRBV15; D is ambiguous. CDR3 sequence: CATSRDLSYYEQYF. In nucleotides, the CDR3 is TGTGCCACCAGCAGAGATCTGTCCTATTACGAGCAGTACTTC.